The present entry profiles one T cell receptor beta chain with its context. Its antigen is unknown. Base qualities are not recorded, but no much larger clone differs from it by a single base. This sample's time point label indicates: 12 months on ibrutinib. Approximately 2 micrograms of genomic DNA were extracted from cryopreserved PBMCs for TCR beta library preparation. Longitudinal blood samples from CLL patients on ibrutinib monotherapy underwent high-throughput TCR beta sequencing. Patients were enrolled in a phase 2 open-label single-center ibrutinib monotherapy trial. A MiSeq instrument was used for deep resolution sequencing, which targeted depths ranging from 1 in 1 million up to 1 in 200,000 T cells, with coverage averaging 10x for each clonotype. The immunoSEQ hsTCRB Kit was used to generate TCR beta libraries. The authors' analysis ran thus. Data were analyzed with ImmunoSEQ Data Assistant and ImmunoSEQ Analyzer, with V, D and J genes assigned per IMGT definitions. Clonality, which ranges from 0 to 1, was calculated by subtracting the normalized Shannon entropy of productive rearrangement frequencies from one. Only overrepresented clonotypes making up at least 0.05% of each patient's repertoire were included in the public clonotype analysis. Some 13 age-matched healthy donor repertoires from immuneACCESS served as clonality controls. Drawn from immuneACCESS, this table holds only the in-frame rearrangements with V and J called that TCRdb kept. Clones are partly lost; checked studies trace under half to an unresolved V gene and leave the rest unexplained. The V and J calls and clone size are taken from that table; D and trimming were inferred from the DNA. The sample table records some 160,000 clones; roughly four fifths of these occur just once. The ten largest clones take up over 2% of the sample.

This sample is part of a study of cytotoxic CD8 clonotypes in ibrutinib-treated CLL listed by TCRdb under 2021. Background for the entire study: The cohort included roughly 15 treatment-naive and fewer than 12 relapsed/refractory patients; roughly 17 were IGHV unmutated. Responses were partial in approximately 24 patients and complete in 2; after median about 70 months follow-up, some 15 stayed in remission and some twelve progressed. Response samples were obtained after a median of approximately eleven months of treatment, with a range of roughly 6 to 40 months. On average, each sample yielded roughly 260,000 productive templates and over 90,000 productive rearrangements. Longitudinal samples were obtainable from about 30% of the roughly 90 participants in the trial. Cryopreserved peripheral blood mononuclear cells were collected at three points: before therapy, at response, and at either sustained remission or disease progression. Patients were still on ibrutinib when every remission and progressive disease sample was collected.

General conclusions and limits of the study: Clonality increased at ibrutinib response, stayed stable in sustained remission, and fell back toward baseline at progression. Sustained-remission and progressing patients did not have matched sampling times, and lymph node repertoires were not examined. Baseline clonality was found to be higher than that of age-matched healthy donors and was strongly correlated with circulating CD8+ T-cell counts. Public clonotypes were found to be uncommon and were observed to contract or remain stable during treatment; the increase in clonality was shown to reflect expansion of private clonotypes at ibrutinib response.

Including cysteine and phenylalanine, the CDR3 has 15 amino acids. The sequence is cut down to CDR3 DNA, 45 bases in frame from base 1. Per the germline V gene, ENHRY is the CDR1 and SYGVKD is the CDR2. V loses 7 bases at its end and J loses 3 bases; junction bases beyond the gene matches: 7. The input for sequencing was PBMCs, taken after 12 months of ibrutinib treatment. The chain couples TRBV10-3 to TRBJ2-1, with 9 bases in between that match TRBD2. This sequence originates from a human donor with chronic lymphocytic leukemia. The nucleotides read TGTGCCATCACCACTGGAGCGGGAGGCTACAATGAGCAGTTCTTC. Its coded protein is CAITTGAGGYNEQFF.